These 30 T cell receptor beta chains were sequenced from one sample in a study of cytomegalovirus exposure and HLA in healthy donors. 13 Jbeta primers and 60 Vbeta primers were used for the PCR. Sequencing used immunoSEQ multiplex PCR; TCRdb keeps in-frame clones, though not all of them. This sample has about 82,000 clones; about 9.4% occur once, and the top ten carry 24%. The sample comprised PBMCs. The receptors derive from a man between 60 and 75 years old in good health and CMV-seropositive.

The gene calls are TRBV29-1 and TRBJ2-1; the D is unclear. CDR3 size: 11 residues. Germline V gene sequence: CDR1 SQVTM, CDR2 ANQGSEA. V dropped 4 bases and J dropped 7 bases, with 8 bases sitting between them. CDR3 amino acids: CSVALTNEQFF. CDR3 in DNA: TGCAGCGTTGCCCTAACGAATGAGCAGTTCTTC.

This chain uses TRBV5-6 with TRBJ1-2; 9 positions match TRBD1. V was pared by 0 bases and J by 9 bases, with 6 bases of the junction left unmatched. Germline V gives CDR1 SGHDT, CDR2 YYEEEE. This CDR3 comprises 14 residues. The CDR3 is CASSLVTGGESYTF. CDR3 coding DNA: TGTGCCAGCAGCTTGGTAACAGGGGGCGAGAGCTACACCTTC.

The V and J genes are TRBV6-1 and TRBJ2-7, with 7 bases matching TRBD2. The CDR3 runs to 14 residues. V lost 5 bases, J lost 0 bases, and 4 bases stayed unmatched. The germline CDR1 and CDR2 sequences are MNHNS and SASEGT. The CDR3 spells CASSLAVSSYEQYV. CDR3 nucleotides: TGTGCCAGCAGTCTAGCGGTAAGCTCCTACGAGCAGTACGTC.

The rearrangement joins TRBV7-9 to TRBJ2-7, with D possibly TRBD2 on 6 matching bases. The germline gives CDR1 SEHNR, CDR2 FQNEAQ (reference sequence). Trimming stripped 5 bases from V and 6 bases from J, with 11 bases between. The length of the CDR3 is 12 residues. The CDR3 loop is CASSPLGGEQYF. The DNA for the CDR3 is TGTGCCAGCAGCCCGCTGGGGGGCGAGCAGTACTTC.

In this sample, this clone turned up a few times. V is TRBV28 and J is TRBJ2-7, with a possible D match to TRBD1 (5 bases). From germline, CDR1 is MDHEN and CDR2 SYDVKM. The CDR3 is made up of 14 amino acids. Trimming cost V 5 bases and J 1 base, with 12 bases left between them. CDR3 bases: TGTGCCAGCAGTCGATCGACAGATTCCTACGAGCAGTACGTC. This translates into CASSRSTDSYEQYV.

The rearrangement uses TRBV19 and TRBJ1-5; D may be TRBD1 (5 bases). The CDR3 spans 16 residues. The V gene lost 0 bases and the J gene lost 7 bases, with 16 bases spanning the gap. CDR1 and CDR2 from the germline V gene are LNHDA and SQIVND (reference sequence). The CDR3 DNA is TGTGCCAGTAGTATAGATCTGGCAGGGAGGACCCAGCCCCAGCATTTT. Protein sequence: CASSIDLAGRTQPQHF.

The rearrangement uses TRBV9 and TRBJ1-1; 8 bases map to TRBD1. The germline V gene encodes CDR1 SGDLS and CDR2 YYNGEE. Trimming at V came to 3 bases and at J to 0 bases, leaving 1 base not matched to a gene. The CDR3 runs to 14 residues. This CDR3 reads CASSGGQVNTEAFF. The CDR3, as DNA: TGTGCCAGCAGCGGGGGACAGGTGAACACTGAAGCTTTCTTT. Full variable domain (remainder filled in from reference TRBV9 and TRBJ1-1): DSGVTQTPKHLITATGQRVTLRCSPRSGDLSVYWYQQSLDQGLQFLIQYYNGEERAKGNILERFSAQQFPDLHSELNLSSLELGDSALYFCASSGGQVNTEAFFGQGTRLTVV.

The CDR3 protein is CASSPTAGSNSGNTIYF. The CDR3 region has the DNA TGCGCCAGCAGCCCTACCGCAGGATCAAACTCTGGAAACACCATATATTTT. The chain couples TRBV5-1 to TRBJ1-3; no clear D. V shed 4 bases and J shed 0 bases, with 17 bases lying between them. The germline V gene has CDR1 SGHRS and CDR2 YFSETQ. The CDR3 is made up of 17 amino acids.

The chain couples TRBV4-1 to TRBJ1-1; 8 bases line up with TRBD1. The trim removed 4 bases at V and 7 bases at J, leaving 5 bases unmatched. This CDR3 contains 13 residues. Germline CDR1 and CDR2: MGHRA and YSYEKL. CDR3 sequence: CASSLVQGDEAFF. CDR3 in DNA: TGCGCCAGCAGCCTCGTACAGGGGGATGAAGCTTTCTTT.

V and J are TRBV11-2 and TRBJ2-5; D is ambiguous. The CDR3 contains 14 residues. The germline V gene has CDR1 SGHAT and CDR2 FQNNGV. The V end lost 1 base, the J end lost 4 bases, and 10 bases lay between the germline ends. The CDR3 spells CASSLVVIGETQYF. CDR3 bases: TGTGCCAGCAGCTTAGTCGTGATCGGAGAGACCCAGTACTTC. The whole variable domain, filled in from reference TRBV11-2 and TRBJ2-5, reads EAGVAQSPRYKIIEKRQSVAFWCNPISGHATLYWYQQILGQGPKLLIQFQNNGVVDDSQLPKDRFSAERLKGVDSTLKIQPAKLEDSAVYLCASSLVVIGETQYFGPGTRLLVL.

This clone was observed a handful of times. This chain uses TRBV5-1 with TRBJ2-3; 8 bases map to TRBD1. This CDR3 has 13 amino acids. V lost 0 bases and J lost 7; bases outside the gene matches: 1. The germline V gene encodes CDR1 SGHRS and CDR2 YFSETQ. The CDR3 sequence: CASSLGQGNTQYF. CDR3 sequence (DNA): TGCGCCAGCAGCTTGGGACAGGGGAATACGCAGTATTTT.

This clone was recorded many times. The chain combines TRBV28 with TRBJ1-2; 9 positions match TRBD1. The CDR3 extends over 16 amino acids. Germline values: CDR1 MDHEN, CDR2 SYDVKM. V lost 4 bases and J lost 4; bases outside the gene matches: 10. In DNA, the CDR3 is TGTGCCAGCAGTTCCCTTTCGCCGGACAGGGGCTATGGCTACACCTTC. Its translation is CASSSLSPDRGYGYTF.

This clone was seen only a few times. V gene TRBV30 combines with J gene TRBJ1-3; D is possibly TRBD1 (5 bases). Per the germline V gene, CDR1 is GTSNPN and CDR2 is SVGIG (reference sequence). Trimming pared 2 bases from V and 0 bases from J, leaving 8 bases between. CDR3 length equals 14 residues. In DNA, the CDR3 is TGTGCCTGGAGTTTGGGGGGCTCTGGAAACACCATATATTTT. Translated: CAWSLGGSGNTIYF.

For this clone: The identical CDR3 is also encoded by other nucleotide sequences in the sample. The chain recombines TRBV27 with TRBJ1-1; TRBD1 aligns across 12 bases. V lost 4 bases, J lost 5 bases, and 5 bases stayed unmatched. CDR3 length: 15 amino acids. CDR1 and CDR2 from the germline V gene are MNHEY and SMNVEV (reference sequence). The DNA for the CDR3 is TGTGCCAGCAGTTCGGGACAGGGGGCGAGAACTGAAGCTTTCTTT. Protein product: CASSSGQGARTEAFF.

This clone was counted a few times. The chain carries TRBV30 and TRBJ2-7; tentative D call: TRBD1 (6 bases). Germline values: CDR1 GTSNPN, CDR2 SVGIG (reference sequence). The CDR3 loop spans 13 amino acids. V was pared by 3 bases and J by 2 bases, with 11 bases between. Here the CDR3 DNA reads TGTGCCTGGAGCCAACAGGGTCCCTACGAGCAGTACTTC. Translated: CAWSQQGPYEQYF.

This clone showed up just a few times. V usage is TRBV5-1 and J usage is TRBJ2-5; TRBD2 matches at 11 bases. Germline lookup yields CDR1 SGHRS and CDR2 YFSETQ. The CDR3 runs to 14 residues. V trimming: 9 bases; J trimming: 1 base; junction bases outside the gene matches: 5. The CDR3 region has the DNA TGCGCCACCCGGACTAGCGGGTTCCAAGAGACCCAGTACTTC. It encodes CATRTSGFQETQYF.

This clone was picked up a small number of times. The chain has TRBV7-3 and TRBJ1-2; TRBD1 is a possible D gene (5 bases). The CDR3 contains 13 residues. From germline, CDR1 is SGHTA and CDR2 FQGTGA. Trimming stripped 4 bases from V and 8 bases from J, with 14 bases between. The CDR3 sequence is CASSSPGGYGYTF. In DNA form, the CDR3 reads TGTGCCAGCAGCTCCCCCGGGGGATACGGCTACACCTTC.

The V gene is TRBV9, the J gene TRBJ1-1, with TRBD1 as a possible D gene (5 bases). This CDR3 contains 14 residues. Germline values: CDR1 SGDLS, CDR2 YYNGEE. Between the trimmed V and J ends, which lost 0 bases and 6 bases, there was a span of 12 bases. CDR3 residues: CASSVVTGGAEAFF. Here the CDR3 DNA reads TGTGCCAGCAGCGTAGTCACTGGGGGGGCTGAAGCTTTCTTT.

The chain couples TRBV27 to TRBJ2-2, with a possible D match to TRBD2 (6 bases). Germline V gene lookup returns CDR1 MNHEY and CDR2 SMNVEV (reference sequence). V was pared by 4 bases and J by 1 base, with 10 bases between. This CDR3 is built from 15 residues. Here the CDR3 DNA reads TGTGCCAGCAGTTCGGCTAGCGTGAACACCGGGGAGCTGTTTTTT. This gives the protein CASSSASVNTGELFF.

CDR3 nucleotides: TGTGCCTGGAGTGTAGGGAGCTACGAGCAGTACTTC. Protein product: CAWSVGSYEQYF. The genes are TRBV30 and TRBJ2-3, with D perhaps TRBD2 (5 bases). The J call may be mistaken, given a closer DNA end match to TRBJ2-7. The germline CDR1 and CDR2 sequences are GTSNPN and SVGIG (reference sequence). The CDR3 sequence is 12 residues long.

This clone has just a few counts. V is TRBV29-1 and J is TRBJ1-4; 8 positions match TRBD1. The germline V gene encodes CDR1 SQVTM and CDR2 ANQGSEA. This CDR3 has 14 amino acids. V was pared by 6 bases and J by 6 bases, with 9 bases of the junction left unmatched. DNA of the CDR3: TGCAGCGTCACCGCGACAGGGGCGCATGAAAAACTGTTTTTT. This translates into CSVTATGAHEKLFF.

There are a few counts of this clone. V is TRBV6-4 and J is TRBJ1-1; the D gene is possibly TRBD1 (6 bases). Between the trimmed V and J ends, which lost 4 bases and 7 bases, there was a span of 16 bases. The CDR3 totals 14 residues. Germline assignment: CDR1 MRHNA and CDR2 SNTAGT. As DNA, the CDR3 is TGTGCCAGCAGTGCTTCGACAGGAATCGGTGAAGCTTTCTTT. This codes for CASSASTGIGEAFF.

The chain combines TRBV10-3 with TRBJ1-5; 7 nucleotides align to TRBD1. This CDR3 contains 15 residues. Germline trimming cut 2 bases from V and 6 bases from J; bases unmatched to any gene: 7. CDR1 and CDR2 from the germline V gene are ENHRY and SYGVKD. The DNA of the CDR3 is TGTGCCATCAGTGAGAGGGCAGGGGGAATTCAGCCCCAGCATTTT. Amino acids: CAISERAGGIQPQHF.

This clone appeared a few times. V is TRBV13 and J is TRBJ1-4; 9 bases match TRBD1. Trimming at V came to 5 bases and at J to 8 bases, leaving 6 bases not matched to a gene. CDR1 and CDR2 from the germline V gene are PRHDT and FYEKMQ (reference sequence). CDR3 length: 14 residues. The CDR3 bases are TGTGCCAGCAGCCTGACAGGGGGTGAAGAAAAACTGTTTTTT. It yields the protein CASSLTGGEEKLFF.

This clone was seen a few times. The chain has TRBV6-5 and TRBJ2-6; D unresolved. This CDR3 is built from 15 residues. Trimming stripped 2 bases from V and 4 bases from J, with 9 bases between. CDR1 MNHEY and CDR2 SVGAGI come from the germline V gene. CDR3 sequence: CASSYGHLGANVLTF. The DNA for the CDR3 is TGTGCCAGCAGTTACGGGCATCTCGGGGCCAACGTCCTGACTTTC.

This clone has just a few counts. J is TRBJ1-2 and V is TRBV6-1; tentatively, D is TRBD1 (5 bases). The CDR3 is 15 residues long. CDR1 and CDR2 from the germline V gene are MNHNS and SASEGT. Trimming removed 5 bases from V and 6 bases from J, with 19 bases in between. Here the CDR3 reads CASSQQAPDYNGYTF. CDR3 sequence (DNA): TGTGCCAGCAGTCAACAGGCGCCGGACTATAATGGCTACACCTTC.

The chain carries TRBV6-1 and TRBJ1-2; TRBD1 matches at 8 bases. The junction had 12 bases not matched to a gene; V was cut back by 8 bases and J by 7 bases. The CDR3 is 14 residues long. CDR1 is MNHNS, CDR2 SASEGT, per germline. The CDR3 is CASENRRQGAGYTF. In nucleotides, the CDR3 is TGTGCCAGCGAAAATCGGAGGCAGGGGGCTGGCTACACCTTC.

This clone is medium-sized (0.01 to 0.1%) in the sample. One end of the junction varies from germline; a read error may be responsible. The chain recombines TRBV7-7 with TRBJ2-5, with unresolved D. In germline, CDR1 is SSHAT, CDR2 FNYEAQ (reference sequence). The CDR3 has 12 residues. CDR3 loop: CASSFGQETQYF. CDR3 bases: TGTGCTAGCAGCTTCGGTCAAGAGACCCAGTACTTC. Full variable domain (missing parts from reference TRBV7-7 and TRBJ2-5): GAGVSQSPRYKVTKRGQDVTLRCDPISSHATLYWYQQALGQGPEFLTYFNYEAQPDKSGLPSDRFSAERPEGSISTLTIQRTEQRDSAMYRCASSFGQETQYFGPGTRLLVL.

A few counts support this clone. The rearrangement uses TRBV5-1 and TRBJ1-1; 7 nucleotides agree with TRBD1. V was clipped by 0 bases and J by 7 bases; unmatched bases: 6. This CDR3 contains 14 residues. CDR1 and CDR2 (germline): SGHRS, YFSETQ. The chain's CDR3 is CASSLGTGVGEAFF. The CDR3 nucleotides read TGCGCCAGCAGCTTGGGAACAGGGGTCGGTGAAGCTTTCTTT.

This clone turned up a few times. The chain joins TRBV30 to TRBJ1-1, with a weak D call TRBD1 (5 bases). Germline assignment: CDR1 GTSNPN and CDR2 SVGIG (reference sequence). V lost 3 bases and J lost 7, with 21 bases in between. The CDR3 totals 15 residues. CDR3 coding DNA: TGTGCCTGGAGGCCGGCGTTGAGGACATCTTTTGAAGCTTTCTTT. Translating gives CAWRPALRTSFEAFF. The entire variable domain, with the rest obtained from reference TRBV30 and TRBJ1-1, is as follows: SQTIHQWPATLVQPVGSPLSLECTVEGTSNPNLYWYRQAAGRGLQLLFYSVGIGQISSEVPQNLSASRPQDRQFILSSKKLLLSDSGFYLCAWRPALRTSFEAFFGQGTRLTVV.